The rows below give T cell receptor beta chains drawn from one sample of a study of T-cell reconstitution after alpha-beta-depleted transplantation in children. TCRdb analysed the PCR reads with MiXCR anew, one entry per CDR3 protein. The data hold about 640,000 distinct CDR3 sequences, with roughly 17% observed a single time. The sequencing here drew on PBMCs from the stem cell graft donor, taken from the stem cell graft. The source is a human donor who donated a stem cell graft to a child with acute myeloid leukemia. CDR3s include the opening cysteine and the closing phenylalanine or tryptophan. D genes are given only for firm matches. The size of a clone is reported for some rows only, either as once, few or many, or as a class for expanded clones.

D,J,V,size,CDR3,DNA
NA,TRBJ2-1,TRBV20-1,many,CSARELTGQFF,TGCAGTGCTAGAGAGCTGACGGGGCAGTTCTTC
NA,TRBJ1-5,TRBV12-3/TRBV12-4,NA,CASSLWPPGSNQPQHF,TGTGCCAGCAGTTTATGGCCTCCCGGGAGCAATCAGCCCCAGCATTTT
TRBD1,TRBJ1-6,TRBV28,few,CASNRRGQGSSPLHF,TGTGCCAGCAATAGGAGGGGACAGGGCAGTTCACCCCTCCACTTT
NA,TRBJ1-1,TRBV29-1,NA,CSVVRGTEAFF,TGCAGCGTTGTTAGGGGGACTGAAGCTTTCTTT
NA,TRBJ2-7,TRBV27,NA,CASGQEKDEQYF,TGTGCCAGCGGTCAGGAAAAGGACGAGCAGTACTTC
TRBD1,TRBJ1-2,TRBV29-1,NA,CSVEGDRLNYGYTF,TGCAGCGTTGAGGGGGACAGGCTTAACTATGGCTACACCTTC
NA,TRBJ2-3,TRBV6-5,few,CASSPTPTDTQYF,TGTGCCAGCAGTCCGACTCCCACAGATACGCAGTATTTT
NA,TRBJ2-2,TRBV28,NA,CASSFPSTSRHTGELFF,TGTGCCAGCAGTTTTCCCTCGACATCCCGGCACACCGGGGAGCTGTTTTTT
NA,TRBJ2-1,TRBV5-5,NA,CASSLDTPSYNEQFF,TGTGCCAGCAGCTTGGACACACCCTCCTACAATGAGCAGTTCTTC
NA,TRBJ1-5,TRBV7-9,few,CASSLDIGNQPQHF,TGTGCCAGCAGCCTGGACATTGGCAATCAGCCCCAGCATTTT
NA,TRBJ2-3,TRBV20-1,many,CSARVPGPFTDTQYF,TGCAGTGCTAGAGTTCCGGGACCTTTCACAGATACGCAGTATTTT
TRBD2,TRBJ2-1,TRBV16,NA,CASSQSGLAGTGNEQFF,TGTGCCAGCAGCCAATCAGGGCTAGCGGGGACTGGTAATGAGCAGTTCTTC
NA,TRBJ1-5,TRBV7-2,few,CASSLAHRNQPQHF,TGTGCCAGCAGCTTAGCCCACAGGAATCAGCCCCAGCATTTT
TRBD1,TRBJ2-2,TRBV7-9,NA,CASSLMGQMNTGELFF,TGTGCCAGCAGCTTAATGGGACAGATGAACACCGGGGAGCTGTTTTTT
NA,TRBJ2-1,TRBV5-1,NA,CASSLLSGDNEQFF,TGCGCCAGCAGCTTGTTATCTGGGGACAATGAGCAGTTCTTC
NA,TRBJ1-1,TRBV12-3/TRBV12-4,many,CASSLRGNTEAFF,TGTGCCAGCAGCCTCAGGGGGAACACTGAAGCTTTCTTT
NA,TRBJ2-2,TRBV4-3,many,CASSQDPSGRGGGELFF,TGCGCCAGCAGCCAAGATCCAAGCGGCAGGGGTGGCGGGGAGCTGTTTTTT
NA,TRBJ2-5,TRBV5-1,few,CASSGGRPSETQYF,TGCGCCAGCAGCGGTGGACGGCCCTCGGAGACCCAGTACTTC
NA,TRBJ2-3,TRBV6-5,many,CASSYSRDTQYF,TGTGCCAGCAGTTACTCAAGAGATACGCAGTATTTT
NA,TRBJ2-3,TRBV9,many,CASSPDRRAQYF,TGTGCCAGCAGCCCTGACCGGAGGGCGCAGTATTTT
TRBD1,TRBJ1-1,TRBV20-1,many,CSARQGVNTEAFF,TGCAGTGCCCGACAGGGAGTGAACACTGAAGCTTTCTTT
TRBD1,TRBJ2-7,TRBV20-1,NA,CSARGDRFYEQYF,TGCAGTGCTAGAGGGGACAGATTCTACGAGCAGTACTTC
TRBD2,TRBJ2-1,TRBV7-2,many,CASSFSGGDYNEQFF,TGTGCCAGCAGCTTTAGCGGGGGGGACTACAATGAGCAGTTCTTC
NA,TRBJ1-5,TRBV12-3/TRBV12-4,few,CASSFEQSNQPQHF,TGTGCCAGCAGTTTCGAACAAAGCAATCAGCCCCAGCATTTT
NA,TRBJ2-4,TRBV19,few,CASSLREGDWAKNIQYF,TGTGCCAGTAGTCTGAGGGAAGGAGACTGGGCCAAAAACATTCAGTACTTC
TRBD1,TRBJ2-7,TRBV13,NA,CASSPGQVLPYEQYF,TGTGCCAGCAGCCCCGGACAGGTCCTTCCCTACGAGCAGTACTTC
NA,TRBJ2-1,TRBV15,many,CATSRVPQPRQFF,TGTGCCACCAGCAGAGTGCCACAGCCGCGGCAGTTCTTC
TRBD2,TRBJ2-7,TRBV12-3/TRBV12-4,few,CASSLRASGGAEQYF,TGTGCCAGCAGTTTAAGGGCTAGCGGGGGGGCCGAGCAGTACTTC
NA,TRBJ2-1,TRBV5-5,many,CASSFSGTTYNEQFF,TGTGCCAGCAGCTTTTCAGGGACCACCTACAATGAGCAGTTCTTC
TRBD1,TRBJ2-7,TRBV28,many,CASTARGQQYEQYF,TGTGCCAGCACCGCGAGGGGACAGCAGTACGAGCAGTACTTC
NA,TRBJ2-5,TRBV12-3/TRBV12-4,few,CASRITGGSQETQYF,TGTGCCAGCAGAATTACGGGGGGCTCACAAGAGACCCAGTACTTC
NA,TRBJ1-5,TRBV6-5,NA,CASSTGRTYSNQPQHF,TGTGCCAGCAGTACAGGACGGACCTATAGCAATCAGCCCCAGCATTTT
TRBD2,TRBJ2-3,TRBV9,few,CASSALSGGATDTQYF,TGTGCCAGCAGCGCTCTTAGCGGGGGGGCCACAGATACGCAGTATTTT
NA,TRBJ1-5,TRBV20-1,many,CSARADPSNQPQHF,TGCAGTGCTAGAGCAGATCCGTCGAATCAGCCCCAGCATTTT
TRBD1,TRBJ1-1,TRBV7-2,many,CASSYRQGLSNTEAFF,TGTGCCAGCAGTTATCGACAGGGCCTGTCGAACACTGAAGCTTTCTTT
NA,TRBJ1-2,TRBV20-1,many,CSARPTGHYGYTF,TGCAGTGCTAGGCCTACAGGGCACTATGGCTACACCTTC
TRBD1,TRBJ1-1,TRBV29-1,few,CSASGQGGLNTEAFF,TGCAGCGCATCAGGACAGGGCGGATTGAACACTGAAGCTTTCTTT
NA,TRBJ1-2,TRBV15,many,CATSREFTENYGYTF,TGTGCCACCAGCAGAGAATTTACGGAGAACTATGGCTACACCTTC
TRBD2,TRBJ2-3,TRBV4-3,NA,CASSQGLAGVPDTQYF,TGCGCCAGCAGCCAGGGACTAGCGGGGGTCCCAGATACGCAGTATTTT
NA,TRBJ1-5,TRBV24-1,NA,CATTGTRNQPQHF,TGTGCCACCACAGGTACTCGCAATCAGCCCCAGCATTTT
NA,TRBJ1-1,TRBV4-2,once,CASSREGRPEAFF,TGTGCCAGCAGCCGGGAGGGAAGGCCTGAAGCTTTCTTT
NA,TRBJ1-5,TRBV10-3,many,CAISVGGGGQPQHF,TGTGCCATCAGTGTCGGGGGAGGCGGTCAGCCCCAGCATTTT
NA,TRBJ1-5,TRBV7-2,few,CASSLIQSSNQPQHF,TGTGCCAGCAGCTTAATTCAGAGTAGCAATCAGCCCCAGCATTTT
NA,TRBJ2-4,TRBV29-1,many,CSVVSGNTKNIQYF,TGCAGCGTTGTGAGTGGTAACACCAAAAACATTCAGTACTTC
TRBD1,TRBJ1-2,TRBV7-6,many,CASSVRGLEGYTF,TGTGCCAGCAGCGTCAGGGGGCTGGAGGGCTACACCTTC
TRBD1,TRBJ1-2,TRBV7-8,few,CASSSSGQEGGYGYTF,TGTGCCAGCAGCTCGAGCGGACAGGAGGGCGGCTATGGCTACACCTTC
TRBD1,TRBJ2-1,TRBV5-1,NA,CASSPTGGNPNEQFF,TGCGCCAGCAGCCCGACAGGGGGCAATCCCAATGAGCAGTTCTTC
NA,TRBJ2-2,TRBV12-3/TRBV12-4,many,CASSPGNLLTGELFF,TGTGCCAGCAGTCCCGGGAATCTTCTTACCGGGGAGCTGTTTTTT
TRBD1,TRBJ1-3,TRBV7-2,NA,CASSSGQGKSGNTIYF,TGTGCCAGCAGCTCCGGACAGGGCAAGTCTGGAAACACCATATATTTT
NA,TRBJ2-1,TRBV24-1,NA,CATSDTQEYYNEQFF,TGTGCCACCAGTGATACGCAGGAATACTACAATGAGCAGTTCTTC
NA,TRBJ2-5,TRBV20-1,NA,CSASIDGRSTQYF,TGCAGTGCTAGTATCGACGGTCGCTCTACCCAGTACTTC